These 23 T cell receptor beta chains were all obtained from the same sample, sequenced in a study of blood T cell repertoires in COVID-19. Some clones are missing from TCRdb's copy, which holds only in-frame ones; the method was immunoSEQ multiplex PCR. The sample records 250,000 to 350,000 clones, 88% being singletons. The source material was peripheral blood. These receptors were taken from a woman in her twenties or thirties who had recovered from COVID-19.

The rearrangement joins TRBV19 to TRBJ2-5; 12 nucleotides match TRBD2. V was pared by 3 bases and J by 4 bases, with 6 bases of the junction left unmatched. The germline V gene encodes CDR1 LNHDA and CDR2 SQIVND (reference sequence). This CDR3 has 16 amino acids. The CDR3 nucleotides read TGTGCCAGTAGTATGACTAGCGGGGGCCGGGGAGAGACCCAGTACTTC. It codes for CASSMTSGGRGETQYF.

This clone appeared a single time. The chain links TRBV10-1 to TRBJ1-5; D ambiguous. V gave up 10 bases and J gave up 4 bases, with 17 bases separating them. There are 14 residues in the CDR3. Germline V gives CDR1 WNHNN, CDR2 SYGVQD (reference sequence). CDR3 region: CAILSPRGNQPQHF. DNA for the CDR3: TGCGCCATTCTCTCCCCGAGAGGGAATCAGCCCCAGCATTTT.

The rearrangement links TRBV6-6 to TRBJ2-5; the match to TRBD2 covers 8 bases. With 4 bases clipped from V and 4 bases from J, the junction kept 8 bases outside the gene matches. Germline V gene sequence: CDR1 MNHNY, CDR2 SVGAGI (reference sequence). The CDR3 runs to 15 residues. CDR3 in DNA: TGTGCCAGCAGTTTGGGCGGGGGGCTATCAGAGACCCAGTACTTC. It yields the protein CASSLGGGLSETQYF.

The V call is TRBV5-4, the J call TRBJ2-7; TRBD2 matches at 7 bases. V shed 0 bases and J 0 bases; nucleotides not matched to a gene: 9. The CDR3 consists of 17 residues. Germline V CDR1 and CDR2: SGHNT, YYREEE (reference sequence). The CDR3 here is CASSLAGRRGSSYEQYF. CDR3 sequence (DNA): TGTGCCAGCAGCTTGGCCGGAAGGCGGGGGAGCTCCTACGAGCAGTACTTC.

The chain recombines TRBV7-9 with TRBJ1-4, with D unresolved. With 6 bases removed from V and 13 bases from J, the gap between germline ends came to 15 bases. This CDR3 has 12 residues. Germline V gene sequence: CDR1 SEHNR, CDR2 FQNEAQ (reference sequence). The CDR3 DNA is TGTGCCAGCAGTTTAACATTACAAGTACTGTTTTTT. This sequence encodes CASSLTLQVLFF.

The chain uses TRBV7-6 and TRBJ1-5, with 7 bases fitting TRBD1. After removal of 5 bases from V and 0 bases from J, the junction contained 4 bases not matched to a gene. Germline CDR1 and CDR2: SGHVS and FNYEAQ. The CDR3 contains 15 residues. In DNA, the CDR3 is TGTGCCAGCAGCCCGACAGGGAGTAGCAATCAGCCCCAGCATTTT. Its translation: CASSPTGSSNQPQHF.

The V call is TRBV27, the J call TRBJ1-5; no definite D call. This CDR3 has 14 residues. Germline CDR1 reads MNHEY; CDR2 reads SMNVEV (reference sequence). V was trimmed by 4 bases and J by 2 bases, leaving 9 bases between them. Here the CDR3 reads CASSYGLGNQPQHF. DNA for the CDR3: TGTGCCAGCAGTTACGGACTAGGCAATCAGCCCCAGCATTTT.

J is TRBJ1-1 and V is TRBV2; 8 bases are a match to TRBD1. CDR3 length equals 12 residues. Trimming at V came to 4 bases and at J to 6 bases, leaving 1 base not matched to a gene. Germline loops: CDR1 SNHLY, CDR2 FYNNEI. CDR3 in DNA: TGTGCCAGCAGTGCGACAGGGGCTGAAGCTTTCTTT. Translated: CASSATGAEAFF.

The rearrangement joins TRBV19 to TRBJ2-3; D might be TRBD1 (6 bases). The CDR3 contains 16 residues. V was cut by 4 bases and J by 6 bases, with 20 bases left in between. Germline lookup yields CDR1 LNHDA and CDR2 SQIVND (reference sequence). The CDR3 sequence is CASSRRDTRATDTQYF. CDR3 nucleotides: TGTGCCAGTAGTAGACGGGACACCCGGGCCACGGATACGCAGTATTTT.

This clone was seen a few times. V gene TRBV6-5 combines with J gene TRBJ1-4; 8 nucleotides match TRBD1. There are 15 residues in the CDR3. V lost 0 bases, J lost 7 bases, and 4 bases stayed unmatched. Germline values: CDR1 MNHEY, CDR2 SVGAGI. The CDR3 nucleotides read TGTGCCAGCAGTTACTCGAGTACAGGGGGTGAAAAACTGTTTTTT. This sequence encodes CASSYSSTGGEKLFF.

This clone occurred once. J is TRBJ2-7 and V is TRBV11-2, with 7 bases lining up with TRBD1. J lost 7 bases, V lost 5 bases, and 8 bases had no gene match. Germline loops: CDR1 SGHAT, CDR2 FQNNGV. The CDR3 runs to 13 residues. The chain's CDR3 is CASSIDRVGEQYF. CDR3 DNA sequence: TGTGCCAGCAGCATCGACAGGGTGGGAGAGCAGTACTTC. Variable domain in full (rest from reference TRBV11-2 and TRBJ2-7): EAGVAQSPRYKIIEKRQSVAFWCNPISGHATLYWYQQILGQGPKLLIQFQNNGVVDDSQLPKDRFSAERLKGVDSTLKIQPAKLEDSAVYLCASSIDRVGEQYFGPGTRLTVT.

CDR3 protein: CASRDYSTDTQYF. CDR3 sequence (DNA): TGTGCCAGCAGGGACTACTCCACAGATACGCAGTATTTT. The chain carries TRBV27 and TRBJ2-3; TRBD2 might be the D (6 bases). Looked up from germline, CDR1 is MNHEY and CDR2 is SMNVEV (reference sequence). The CDR3 covers 13 residues. The V and J ends lost 6 bases and 2 bases respectively, with 9 bases between them.

J is TRBJ1-2 and V is TRBV7-9, with D possibly being TRBD1 (5 bases). V was trimmed by 2 bases and J by 0 bases, leaving 10 bases between them. The V gene's germline CDR1 is SEHNR and CDR2 FQNEAQ (reference sequence). The CDR3 has 15 residues. CDR3 amino acids: CASSLSGPTNYGYTF. The CDR3 region has the DNA TGTGCCAGCAGCTTATCAGGGCCAACTAACTATGGCTACACCTTC. The complete variable domain, with remaining parts taken from reference TRBV7-9 and TRBJ1-2, reads DTGVSQNPRHKITKRGQNVTFRCDPISEHNRLYWYRQTLGQGPEFLTYFQNEAQLEKSRLLSDRFSAERPKGSFSTLEIQRTEQGDSAMYLCASSLSGPTNYGYTFGSGTRLTVV.

This clone was observed a handful of times. The V and J genes are TRBV10-1 and TRBJ2-7; a possible D gene is TRBD1 (6 bases). Germline CDR1 is WNHNN and CDR2 is SYGVQD (reference sequence). Trimming stripped 7 bases from V and 5 bases from J, with 12 bases between. The CDR3 loop spans 12 amino acids. CDR3 protein: CASMPGAHEQYF. The DNA of the CDR3 is TGCGCCAGCATGCCAGGGGCCCACGAGCAGTACTTC.

This chain joins TRBV27 and TRBJ2-1; 7 bases are a match to TRBD2. CDR1 and CDR2 (germline): MNHEY, SMNVEV (reference sequence). The V gene end was trimmed by 5 bases and the J gene end by 4 bases; junction bases not matched to a gene: 5. The CDR3 runs 14 residues. CDR3 nucleotides: TGTGCCAGCAGTATGGGGGAGGGGTACAATGAGCAGTTCTTC. Translated: CASSMGEGYNEQFF.

A single count supports this clone. This rearrangement joins TRBV5-1 to TRBJ2-2; 12 bases agree with TRBD2. The CDR3 has 17 amino acids. Germline V gene lookup returns CDR1 SGHRS and CDR2 YFSETQ. After removal of 4 bases from V and 7 bases from J, the junction contained 11 bases not matched to a gene. CDR3 protein: CASSAGLAGRSSGELFF. In nucleotides, the CDR3 is TGCGCCAGCAGCGCGGGACTAGCGGGCCGGTCGAGCGGGGAGCTGTTTTTT.

V is TRBV6-6 and J is TRBJ2-7, with no clear D. The germline V gene encodes CDR1 MNHNY and CDR2 SVGAGI (reference sequence). The CDR3 runs to 14 residues. The V and J ends lost 6 bases and 3 bases respectively, with 15 bases between them. CDR3 region: CASSSRGKNYEQYF. For the CDR3, the DNA is TGTGCCAGCAGCTCCCGCGGCAAAAACTACGAGCAGTACTTC.

J is TRBJ2-7 and V is TRBV6-5; tentative D call: TRBD1 (6 bases). Germline CDR1 reads MNHEY; CDR2 reads SVGAGI. This CDR3 contains 11 residues. Trimming removed 5 bases at V and 6 bases at J, with 8 bases between. The CDR3 bases are TGTGCCAGCAGTCCCAGGGGCGAGCAGTACTTC. Amino acid sequence: CASSPRGEQYF.

The chain links TRBV6-5 to TRBJ1-3; 7 bases are shared with TRBD1. This CDR3 region has 16 residues. V was clipped by 3 bases and J by 1 base; unmatched bases: 6. Per germline, CDR1 MNHEY and CDR2 SVGAGI. CDR3 protein: CASSYGGTASGNTIYF. The CDR3 region has the DNA TGTGCCAGCAGTTATGGTGGGACAGCATCTGGAAACACCATATATTTT.

In DNA, the CDR3 is TGTGCCAGCAGCTTAGGAGGTGTGAGCTCCTACAATGAGCAGTTCTTC. Protein product: CASSLGGVSSYNEQFF. This chain connects TRBV7-8 to TRBJ2-1; the D is unclear. V lost 1 base and J lost 0, with 10 bases in between. The CDR3 totals 16 residues. Germline CDR1 SGHVS, CDR2 FQNEAQ.

This clone was seen more than once but under ten times. The J gene is TRBJ2-7, the V gene TRBV11-1; a weak D match, TRBD2 (5 bases). This CDR3 is built from 14 residues. The germline gives CDR1 SGHAT, CDR2 FQDESV (reference sequence). The ends were cut back, 1 base at V and 4 bases at J, with 11 bases in the middle. In nucleotides, the CDR3 is TGTGCCAGCAGCTTAGATGGGAGCAAATACGAGCAGTACTTC. It specifies CASSLDGSKYEQYF.

This chain uses TRBV28 with TRBJ2-5, with 7 bases that match TRBD2. V was clipped by 6 bases and J by 1 base; unmatched bases: 14. The germline CDR1 and CDR2 sequences are MDHEN and SYDVKM. This CDR3 spans 17 amino acids. CDR3 region: CASRFTSGGTLQETQYF. The CDR3 DNA sequence: TGTGCCAGCAGGTTTACCTCCGGGGGGACTCTCCAAGAGACCCAGTACTTC.

The chain combines TRBV12-5 with TRBJ1-1; TRBD1 matches at 11 bases. With 5 bases clipped from V and 0 bases from J, the junction kept 5 bases outside the gene matches. The CDR3 has 16 residues. Germline V gene data show CDR1 as LGHNT and CDR2 as FRNRAP. The CDR3 sequence is CASGPGQGAMNTEAFF. As DNA, the CDR3 is TGTGCTAGTGGTCCCGGACAGGGGGCCATGAACACTGAAGCTTTCTTT.